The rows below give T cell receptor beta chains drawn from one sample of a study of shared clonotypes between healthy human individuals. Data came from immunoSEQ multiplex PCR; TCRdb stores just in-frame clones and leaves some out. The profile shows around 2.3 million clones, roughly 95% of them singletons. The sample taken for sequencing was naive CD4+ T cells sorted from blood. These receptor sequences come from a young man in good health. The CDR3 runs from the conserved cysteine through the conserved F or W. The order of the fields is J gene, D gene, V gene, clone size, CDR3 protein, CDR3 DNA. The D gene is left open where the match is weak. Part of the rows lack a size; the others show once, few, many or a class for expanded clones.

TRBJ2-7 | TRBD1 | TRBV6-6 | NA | CASRKGQGAVEQYF | TGTGCCAGCAGAAAAGGACAGGGGGCTGTCGAGCAGTACTTC
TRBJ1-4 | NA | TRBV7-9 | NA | CASSPNFRGPVLNEKLFF | TGTGCCAGCAGCCCCAACTTCAGGGGACCCGTCTTGAATGAAAAACTGTTTTTT
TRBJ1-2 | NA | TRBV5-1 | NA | CASSLQGQGYTF | TGCGCCAGCAGCTTGCAGGGGCAAGGCTACACCTTC
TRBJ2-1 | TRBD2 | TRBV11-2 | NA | CASSSLAGGPLREQFF | TGTGCCAGCAGCTCGTTAGCGGGAGGGCCTCTTAGAGAGCAGTTCTTC
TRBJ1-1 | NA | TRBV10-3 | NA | CAISDIVGPRGVGTEAFF | TGTGCCATCAGTGATATTGTTGGGCCGAGGGGGGTTGGCACTGAAGCTTTCTTT
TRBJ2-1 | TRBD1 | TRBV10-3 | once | CAISESDRGWGEQFF | TGTGCCATCAGTGAGTCAGACAGGGGCTGGGGGGAGCAGTTCTTC
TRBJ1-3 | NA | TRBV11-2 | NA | CASSSTRDMNSGNTIYF | TGTGCCAGCAGCTCGACTCGGGACATGAACTCTGGAAACACCATATATTTT
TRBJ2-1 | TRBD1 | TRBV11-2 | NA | CASSSFSGTGGNEQFF | TGTGCCAGCAGCTCATTTTCCGGGACAGGGGGCAATGAGCAGTTCTTC
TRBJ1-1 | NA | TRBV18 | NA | CASSAWMNTEAFF | TGTGCCAGCTCAGCGTGGATGAACACTGAAGCTTTCTTT
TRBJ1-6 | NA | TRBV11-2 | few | CASSSRQNNSPLHF | TGTGCCAGCAGCTCTAGACAGAATAATTCACCCCTCCACTTT